A selection of T cell receptor beta chains follows, all from one sample in a study of blood T cell repertoires in COVID-19. Assay used: immunoSEQ multiplex PCR; TCRdb lists only in-frame clones, some missing. The sample includes more than 80,000 clones, 70% to 90% of them seen just once. Sequences were obtained from peripheral blood. The receptors stem from a woman of 80 years or more with COVID-19, enrolled during active disease. The CDR3 runs from the conserved cysteine through the conserved F or W. D genes are given only for firm matches. The size field is filled for only some rows; it gives once, few, many or a size class.

d_call: NA
clone_size: NA
v_call: TRBV29-1
j_call: TRBJ1-2
cdr3_nt: TGCAGCGTTGGGCAGGGGAACAACTATGGCTACACCTTC
cdr3_aa: CSVGQGNNYGYTF

d_call: NA
clone_size: NA
v_call: TRBV19
j_call: TRBJ2-7
cdr3_nt: TGTGCCAGTAGTATAACCGGAGCTCTCTCCGAGCAGTACTTC
cdr3_aa: CASSITGALSEQYF

d_call: TRBD2
clone_size: NA
v_call: TRBV18
j_call: TRBJ2-7
cdr3_nt: TGTGCCAGCTCACGAGGGGAGCGGGGGAGCTCCTACGAGCAGTACTTC
cdr3_aa: CASSRGERGSSYEQYF

d_call: TRBD2
clone_size: few
v_call: TRBV5-1
j_call: TRBJ2-1
cdr3_nt: TGCGCCAGCAGCTTGGGACTAGCGGGTACCAATGAGCAGTTCTTC
cdr3_aa: CASSLGLAGTNEQFF

d_call: TRBD1
clone_size: NA
v_call: TRBV4-1
j_call: TRBJ2-7
cdr3_nt: TGCGCCAGCAGCCAAGGAGGGGGCCGGACGAGCAGGCAGTACTTC
cdr3_aa: CASSQGGGRTSRQYF

d_call: NA
clone_size: NA
v_call: TRBV30
j_call: TRBJ1-5
cdr3_nt: TGTGCCTGGAGTGTACGGCAGGGGAAAAATCAGCCCCAGCATTTT
cdr3_aa: CAWSVRQGKNQPQHF

d_call: TRBD1
clone_size: NA
v_call: TRBV18
j_call: TRBJ2-7
cdr3_nt: TGTGCCAGCTCACCAAGGGGACAGGTGCTTCCCTACGAGCAGTACTTC
cdr3_aa: CASSPRGQVLPYEQYF

d_call: NA
clone_size: NA
v_call: TRBV3-1/TRBV3-2
j_call: TRBJ1-3
cdr3_nt: TGTGCCAGCAGCCGTTTCGGCGAGACACGAAGGACTTTATATTTT
cdr3_aa: CASSRFGETRRTLYF

d_call: TRBD1
clone_size: NA
v_call: TRBV7-9
j_call: TRBJ1-1
cdr3_nt: TGTGCCAGCAGCTTTACAGGGGTTACTGAAGCTTTCTTT
cdr3_aa: CASSFTGVTEAFF

d_call: TRBD1
clone_size: NA
v_call: TRBV19
j_call: TRBJ1-1
cdr3_nt: TGTGCCAGTAGTGCCCAGGGGGGCAATTGGGCTTTCTTT
cdr3_aa: CASSAQGGNWAFF

d_call: TRBD1
clone_size: NA
v_call: TRBV27
j_call: TRBJ2-1
cdr3_nt: TGTGCCAGCAGCACAAGGGCCACCTCGGACAGGGCAAACAATGAGCAGTTCTTC
cdr3_aa: CASSTRATSDRANNEQFF

d_call: TRBD2
clone_size: NA
v_call: TRBV28
j_call: TRBJ2-7
cdr3_nt: TGTGCCAGCAGTCCAGGGGGGACTAGCGGGAGTAGAGACTACGAGCAGTACTTC
cdr3_aa: CASSPGGTSGSRDYEQYF

d_call: NA
clone_size: NA
v_call: TRBV4-2
j_call: TRBJ2-1
cdr3_nt: TGTGCCAGCAGCCAGATGGACAGACGGTACAATGAGCAGTTCTTC
cdr3_aa: CASSQMDRRYNEQFF

d_call: NA
clone_size: NA
v_call: TRBV7-9
j_call: TRBJ1-2
cdr3_nt: TGTGCCAGCAGCCGGGGTTACTATGGCTACACCTTC
cdr3_aa: CASSRGYYGYTF

d_call: NA
clone_size: NA
v_call: TRBV5-1
j_call: TRBJ1-5
cdr3_nt: TGCGCCATAGGGGTCCCCAATCAGCCCCAGCATTTT
cdr3_aa: CAIGVPNQPQHF

d_call: TRBD2
clone_size: NA
v_call: TRBV7-2
j_call: TRBJ2-2
cdr3_nt: TGTGCCAGCAGCTCGCAACCGGGACTAGCGAACACCGGGGAGCTGTTTTTT
cdr3_aa: CASSSQPGLANTGELFF

d_call: TRBD1
clone_size: NA
v_call: TRBV28
j_call: TRBJ1-2
cdr3_nt: TGTGCCAGCAGCTCGGGACAGTCCTATGGCTACACCTTC
cdr3_aa: CASSSGQSYGYTF

d_call: TRBD1
clone_size: NA
v_call: TRBV25-1
j_call: TRBJ1-1
cdr3_nt: TGTGCCAGCAGACAGGGGGGGGGCACTGAAGCTTTCTTT
cdr3_aa: CASRQGGGTEAFF

d_call: TRBD2
clone_size: NA
v_call: TRBV7-2
j_call: TRBJ2-3
cdr3_nt: TGTGCCAGCAGCTTAAACGGGGGGGGCCTGGATACGCAGTATTTT
cdr3_aa: CASSLNGGGLDTQYF

d_call: TRBD1
clone_size: NA
v_call: TRBV10-3
j_call: TRBJ1-1
cdr3_nt: TGTGCCATCAGTGAGCTTATTGGACAGGTGGGGAACACTGAAGCTTTCTTT
cdr3_aa: CAISELIGQVGNTEAFF

d_call: TRBD2
clone_size: NA
v_call: TRBV24-1
j_call: TRBJ2-3
cdr3_nt: TGTGCCACCGGCCTAGCGGGCACAGATACGCAGTATTTT
cdr3_aa: CATGLAGTDTQYF

d_call: NA
clone_size: NA
v_call: TRBV5-4
j_call: TRBJ2-3
cdr3_nt: TGTGCCAGCAGCAAGGACATGGCTCTCAAAGATACGCAGTATTTT
cdr3_aa: CASSKDMALKDTQYF

d_call: TRBD2
clone_size: NA
v_call: TRBV6-5
j_call: TRBJ2-1
cdr3_nt: TGTGCCAGCACCCGTGGGGGTGGGGGGGGCAATGAGCAGTTCTTC
cdr3_aa: CASTRGGGGGNEQFF

d_call: NA
clone_size: NA
v_call: TRBV18
j_call: TRBJ1-6
cdr3_nt: TGTGCCAGCTCACCAATAACAGGTCTTTCACCCCTCCACTTT
cdr3_aa: CASSPITGLSPLHF

d_call: NA
clone_size: NA
v_call: TRBV27
j_call: TRBJ1-2
cdr3_nt: TGTGCCAGCAGTCCGCAGGGACATCTTTACTATGGCTACACCTTC
cdr3_aa: CASSPQGHLYYGYTF

d_call: TRBD2
clone_size: NA
v_call: TRBV6-6
j_call: TRBJ2-3
cdr3_nt: TGTGCCAGCAGTTACGGGCGGGAGGTCGCAGATACGCAGTATTTT
cdr3_aa: CASSYGREVADTQYF

d_call: TRBD1
clone_size: NA
v_call: TRBV5-8
j_call: TRBJ2-7
cdr3_nt: TGTGCCAGCAGCTCACCTGGACAGGGGACGACCTACGAGCAGTACTTC
cdr3_aa: CASSSPGQGTTYEQYF

d_call: TRBD1
clone_size: few
v_call: TRBV16
j_call: TRBJ1-5
cdr3_nt: TGTGCCAGCAGCTTGTCCCCCGTAGGCAGGGGGATTCAGCCCCAGCATTTT
cdr3_aa: CASSLSPVGRGIQPQHF

d_call: TRBD2
clone_size: NA
v_call: TRBV19
j_call: TRBJ2-1
cdr3_nt: TGTGCCAGTAGAACTACTAGCGGAGTTTACAATGAGCAGTTCTTC
cdr3_aa: CASRTTSGVYNEQFF

d_call: TRBD2
clone_size: NA
v_call: TRBV27
j_call: TRBJ2-7
cdr3_nt: TGTGCCAGCAGCCCGCCAACTAGCGGGAGCGGTGAGCAGTACTTC
cdr3_aa: CASSPPTSGSGEQYF

d_call: NA
clone_size: once
v_call: TRBV7-2
j_call: TRBJ2-7
cdr3_nt: TGTGCCAGCAGCTCGCCTAACTCCTACGAGCAGTACTTC
cdr3_aa: CASSSPNSYEQYF

d_call: TRBD1
clone_size: once
v_call: TRBV9
j_call: TRBJ2-2
cdr3_nt: TGTGCCAGCAGCACGGGACAGGGGGCAGGTACCGGGGAGCTGTTTTTT
cdr3_aa: CASSTGQGAGTGELFF

d_call: NA
clone_size: NA
v_call: TRBV15
j_call: TRBJ1-6
cdr3_nt: TGTGCCACCAGCAGAGCACAGGGTTCGTCACCCCTCCACTTT
cdr3_aa: CATSRAQGSSPLHF

d_call: NA
clone_size: NA
v_call: TRBV5-1
j_call: TRBJ2-2
cdr3_nt: TGCGCCAGCAGCTTGAGCCTAGCAGACACCGGGGAGCTGTTTTTT
cdr3_aa: CASSLSLADTGELFF

d_call: NA
clone_size: NA
v_call: TRBV5-1
j_call: TRBJ1-4
cdr3_nt: TGCGCCAGCAGCTTGGCCATGGGGGCGCCCCGGGAAAAACTGTTTTTT
cdr3_aa: CASSLAMGAPREKLFF

d_call: NA
clone_size: NA
v_call: TRBV11-2
j_call: TRBJ2-3
cdr3_nt: TGTGCCAGCAGCTTTCCGGTGGGGAGAGCTAGCACAGATACGCAGTATTTT
cdr3_aa: CASSFPVGRASTDTQYF

d_call: TRBD2
clone_size: NA
v_call: TRBV24-1
j_call: TRBJ2-1
cdr3_nt: TGTGCCACCGGGGGATCGGGACTAGCAAATAATGAGCAGTTCTTC
cdr3_aa: CATGGSGLANNEQFF